Following are 11 T cell receptor beta chains from one sample sequenced in a study of TIL therapy for anti-PD-1-resistant metastatic lung cancer. The time point denotes: pre-treatment sample, taken before nivolumab and TIL therapy. The libraries were made with immunoSEQ v3. Sequencing was performed with immunoSEQ multiplex PCR; in TCRdb, only in-frame clones are kept and a portion is missing. The sample shows some 50,000 clones, 70% to 85% of them seen only once. The sequences come from blood, collected at baseline. The source is a man between 65 and 85 years old with non-small cell lung cancer.

The chain is built from TRBV9 and TRBJ2-1; D ambiguous. Trimming stripped 0 bases from V and 9 bases from J, with 7 bases between. Per germline, CDR1 SGDLS and CDR2 YYNGEE. The CDR3 has 12 amino acids. CDR3 sequence reads: CASSVDRSEQFF. CDR3 in DNA: TGTGCCAGCAGCGTAGATCGAAGTGAGCAGTTCTTC. Filled out from reference TRBV9 and TRBJ2-1, the complete variable domain reads DSGVTQTPKHLITATGQRVTLRCSPRSGDLSVYWYQQSLDQGLQFLIQYYNGEERAKGNILERFSAQQFPDLHSELNLSSLELGDSALYFCASSVDRSEQFFGPGTRLTVL.

The chain recombines TRBV10-3 with TRBJ1-1; D possibly corresponds to TRBD1 (6 bases). The germline gives CDR1 ENHRY, CDR2 SYGVKD. Deletions cut 6 bases from V and 1 base from J, with 9 bases between. This CDR3 comprises 13 residues. CDR3 bases: TGTGCCATCAGCATACAGGGGAACACTGAAGCTTTCTTT. Its translation is CAISIQGNTEAFF.

The chain uses TRBV7-9 and TRBJ1-2, with 9 bases that match TRBD1. CDR1 is SEHNR, CDR2 FQNEAQ, per germline (reference sequence). The CDR3 is 12 residues long. J lost 5 bases, V lost 8 bases, and 3 bases had no gene match. CDR3 coding DNA: TGTGCCAGCCGGGGGACAGGGTATGGCTACACCTTC. Translating it yields CASRGTGYGYTF.

This chain links TRBV9 with TRBJ2-3; D assignment may be TRBD1 or TRBD2 (5 bases each). Trimming left V 4 bases short and J 0 bases short, with 12 bases between. The CDR3 contains 15 residues. The germline gives CDR1 SGDLS, CDR2 YYNGEE. The CDR3 coding sequence is TGTGCCAGCAGCCATACGGGGCCCAGCACAGATACGCAGTATTTT. It encodes CASSHTGPSTDTQYF. Combining the CDR3 with reference TRBV9 and TRBJ2-3 gives the whole variable domain DSGVTQTPKHLITATGQRVTLRCSPRSGDLSVYWYQQSLDQGLQFLIQYYNGEERAKGNILERFSAQQFPDLHSELNLSSLELGDSALYFCASSHTGPSTDTQYFGPGTRLTVL.

CDR3 loop: CASSLGQGNIQYF. CDR3 in DNA: TGTGCCAGCAGCTTGGGTCAAGGAAACATTCAGTACTTC. The gene calls are TRBV7-9 and TRBJ2-4; D not resolved. The V and J ends lost 3 bases and 6 bases respectively, with 9 bases between them. The CDR3 loop spans 13 amino acids. Germline V gives CDR1 SEHNR, CDR2 FQNEAQ (reference sequence).

V is TRBV7-2 and J is TRBJ1-5; 7 bases fit TRBD1. CDR3 length equals 16 residues. Trimming removed 5 bases from V and 3 bases from J; junction bases left unmatched: 10. Looked up from germline, CDR1 is SGHTA and CDR2 is FQGNSA. The chain's CDR3 is CASSPKSRGDNQPQHF. CDR3 coding DNA: TGTGCCAGCAGCCCTAAATCCAGGGGGGACAATCAGCCCCAGCATTTT.

This clone was found many times. J is TRBJ1-4 and V is TRBV19; D gene unclear. There are 11 residues in the CDR3. Between the trimmed V and J ends, which lost 3 bases and 11 bases, there was a span of 7 bases. CDR1 and CDR2 from the germline V gene are LNHDA and SQIVND (reference sequence). CDR3 nucleotides: TGTGCCAGTAGTATGTCGGAGAAACTGTTTTTT. It encodes CASSMSEKLFF.

The chain combines TRBV6-1 with TRBJ2-3; D gene ambiguous. V shed 7 bases and J shed 1 base, with 12 bases lying between them. In germline, CDR1 is MNHNS, CDR2 SASEGT. This CDR3 comprises 14 residues. In DNA, the CDR3 is TGTGCCAGCAACCCCACCCAGGGCACAGATACGCAGTATTTT. Its protein product is CASNPTQGTDTQYF.

The chain couples TRBV5-6 to TRBJ2-3, with 10 bases aligning to TRBD1. V lost 4 bases and J lost 0; bases outside the gene matches: 2. The CDR3 extends over 15 amino acids. Germline V CDR1 and CDR2: SGHDT, YYEEEE. CDR3 nucleotides: TGTGCCAGCAGCCCGGGACAGGGGAGCACAGATACGCAGTATTTT. Its protein is CASSPGQGSTDTQYF.

The chain combines TRBV19 with TRBJ2-4; 10 bases are a match to TRBD2. Germline lookup yields CDR1 LNHDA and CDR2 SQIVND (reference sequence). The trim removed 10 bases at V and 1 base at J, leaving 10 bases unmatched. The CDR3 runs to 16 residues. The CDR3: CATLGSGRFAKNIQYF. For the CDR3, the DNA is TGTGCCACGCTAGGTAGCGGGAGGTTTGCCAAAAACATTCAGTACTTC.

The CDR3 DNA reads TGCGCCAGCAGCTTCCAGGCAGGGTGGAGGACAGATACGCAGTATTTT. Protein: CASSFQAGWRTDTQYF. J is TRBJ2-3 and V is TRBV5-1; D tentatively reads TRBD1 or TRBD2 (5 bases each). Germline V gives CDR1 SGHRS, CDR2 YFSETQ. The CDR3 consists of 16 residues. V shed 2 bases and J shed 3 bases, with 16 bases lying between them.